This T cell receptor (beta chain) emerged from a study of blood T cell repertoires in COVID-19. Here immunoSEQ multiplex PCR was the method, and the copy in TCRdb shows in-frame clones only, minus some. The profile shows 50,000 to 75,000 clones, 65% to 80% of them singletons. V dropped 6 bases and J dropped 7 bases, with 19 bases sitting between them. The CDR3 has 14 amino acids. CDR1 and CDR2 (germline): SNHLY, FYNNEI. The sequence came from a man in his 60s with acute or convalescent COVID-19. Sequenced: peripheral blood. The chain is built from TRBV2 and TRBJ2-7; tentative D call: TRBD2 (6 bases). CDR3 protein: CASSEQRVRGEQYF. CDR3 nucleotides: TGTGCCAGCAGCGAACAGCGGGTCCGGGGAGAGCAGTACTTC.